Listed here are 23 T cell receptor beta chains from one sample, sequenced in a study of T cells and Merkel cell carcinoma outcomes. Generated by immunoSEQ multiplex PCR, the TCRdb table keeps only in-frame clones and is missing some. Of 5,500 to 7,000 clones in the sample, approximately 75% were seen once. Sequencing was done on a sample of tumor tissue from Merkel cell carcinoma. The receptors derive from a human donor with Merkel cell carcinoma. Some clones in this sample may be carry-over from other donors' samples.

The V and J genes are TRBV5-1 and TRBJ2-6, with a weak D call TRBD2 (5 bases). In germline, CDR1 is SGHRS, CDR2 YFSETQ. V was pared by 4 bases and J by 0 bases, with 14 bases between. This CDR3 is 17 amino acids long. The CDR3 DNA reads as TGCGCCAGCAGCACGGACGGAGGATACTCTGGGGCCAACGTCCTGACTTTC. This codes for CASSTDGGYSGANVLTF.

This clone was observed once. The V and J genes are TRBV18 and TRBJ2-1, with D maybe TRBD2 (6 bases). Looked up from germline, CDR1 is KGHSH and CDR2 is LQKENI. This CDR3 has 16 amino acids. With 2 bases removed from V and 7 bases from J, the gap between germline ends came to 18 bases. CDR3 amino acids: CASSPVTGAGRNEQFF. The CDR3 coding sequence is TGTGCCAGCTCACCAGTGACCGGAGCGGGCCGTAATGAGCAGTTCTTC.

The rearrangement uses TRBV7-8 and TRBJ2-7, with a weak D call TRBD1 (5 bases). Germline CDR1 and CDR2: SGHVS and FQNEAQ. V lost 5 bases and J lost 6, with 17 bases in between. CDR3 length: 14 amino acids. CDR3 sequence (DNA): TGTGCCAGCAGCCCTGGGGCAGGGTCGGGCGAGCAGTACTTC. Translation gives CASSPGAGSGEQYF.

The chain joins TRBV10-2 to TRBJ2-1; D may be TRBD1 (7 bases). This CDR3 is 13 amino acids long. V was clipped by 8 bases and J by 9 bases, with 17 bases between them. The germline V gene has CDR1 WSHSY and CDR2 SAAADI. CDR3 sequence reads: CASGRQGLTEQFF. The CDR3 DNA is TGCGCCAGCGGCCGACAGGGACTCACTGAGCAGTTCTTC.

On this clone itself: The sample carries other DNA sequences with the same CDR3. The V call is TRBV28, the J call TRBJ2-7; 7 nucleotides match TRBD1. CDR3 length: 12 amino acids. Per the germline V gene, CDR1 is MDHEN and CDR2 is SYDVKM. J was trimmed by 5 bases and V by 2 bases; bases with no gene match: 0. The CDR3 loop is CASSLDRDEQYF. The CDR3 region has the DNA TGTGCCAGCAGTTTAGACAGGGACGAGCAGTACTTC. Full variable domain (missing parts from reference TRBV28 and TRBJ2-7): DVKVTQSSRYLVKRTGEKVFLECVQDMDHENMFWYRQDPGLGLRLIYFSYDVKMKEKGDIPEGYSVSREKKERFSLILESASTNQTSMYLCASSLDRDEQYFGPGTRLTVT.

The gene calls are TRBV30 and TRBJ1-2; D is uncertain. CDR3 size: 13 residues. V lost 0 bases, J lost 0 bases, and 5 bases lay in between. The germline gives CDR1 GTSNPN, CDR2 SVGIG (reference sequence). The DNA of the CDR3 is TGTGCCTGGAGTGTGGCAGCTAACTATGGCTACACCTTC. The encoded protein is CAWSVAANYGYTF. Using reference TRBV30 and TRBJ1-2 for the parts outside the CDR3, the full variable domain is SQTIHQWPATLVQPVGSPLSLECTVEGTSNPNLYWYRQAAGRGLQLLFYSVGIGQISSEVPQNLSASRPQDRQFILSSKKLLLSDSGFYLCAWSVAANYGYTFGSGTRLTVV.

The rearrangement joins TRBV2 to TRBJ2-2, with D uncertain. Trimming cost V 6 bases and J 2 bases, with 7 bases left between them. CDR1 is SNHLY, CDR2 FYNNEI, per germline. The CDR3 is made up of 13 amino acids. CDR3 coding DNA: TGTGCCAGCAGGATCTCCAACACCGGGGAGCTGTTTTTT. Its translation is CASRISNTGELFF.

The rearrangement links TRBV28 to TRBJ2-7, with 10 bases that match TRBD2. The trim removed 4 bases at V and 2 bases at J, leaving 2 bases unmatched. CDR3 length: 14 amino acids. Germline CDR1 MDHEN, CDR2 SYDVKM. The CDR3 coding sequence is TGTGCCAGCAGTTGGACTAGCGGACCCTACGAGCAGTACTTC. Translation gives CASSWTSGPYEQYF.

This clone was observed a handful of times. V and J are TRBV6-5 and TRBJ1-5, with 8 bases matching TRBD1. Trimming took 5 bases from V and 7 from J; bases not matched to a gene: 7. This CDR3 comprises 14 residues. Per germline, CDR1 MNHEY and CDR2 SVGAGI. In nucleotides, the CDR3 is TGTGCCAGCAGTGAAGACAGGGGACGCCAGCCCCAGCATTTT. Protein product: CASSEDRGRQPQHF.

CDR3 nucleotides: TGTGCCACCAGCAGAGATGTTGAGACAGACTATGGCTACACCTTC. This sequence encodes CATSRDVETDYGYTF. V usage is TRBV15 and J usage is TRBJ1-2, with D possibly TRBD1 on 5 matching bases. CDR1 is LNHNV and CDR2 is YYDKDF in the germline V gene (reference sequence). The CDR3 covers 15 residues. The V gene lost 0 bases and the J gene lost 3 bases, with 11 bases spanning the gap.

A single count supports this clone. CDR3 DNA: TGTGCCAGCCTCGCCCGGGATTCAATTATGAACACTGAAGCTTTCTTT. It translates to CASLARDSIMNTEAFF. The chain combines TRBV28 with TRBJ1-1; D unresolved. The CDR3 runs 16 residues. Trimming stripped 8 bases from V and 0 bases from J, with 19 bases between. CDR1 is MDHEN and CDR2 is SYDVKM in the germline V gene.

This chain uses TRBV30 with TRBJ2-7, with 9 bases aligning to TRBD2. Germline values: CDR1 GTSNPN, CDR2 SVGIG (reference sequence). V dropped 1 base and J dropped 6; count of bases not matched to a gene: 16. The CDR3 is made up of 17 amino acids. DNA of the CDR3: TGTGCCTGGAGTGATCCCCCTTTCCCCTTAGCGGGAGTCGAGCAGTACTTC. Protein: CAWSDPPFPLAGVEQYF.

The chain uses TRBV18 and TRBJ1-1, with 10 bases identical to TRBD1. CDR1 KGHSH and CDR2 LQKENI come from the germline V gene. This CDR3 has 17 amino acids. V gave up 0 bases and J gave up 4 bases; unmatched junction bases: 8. CDR3 bases: TGTGCCAGCTCACCACCGTGGGACAGGGGAGCGGCCACTGAAGCTTTCTTT. As protein: CASSPPWDRGAATEAFF.

This sequence joins TRBV29-1 and TRBJ1-2; D gene ambiguous. The CDR3 is 10 amino acids. V gave up 0 bases and J gave up 7 bases, with 3 bases separating them. Germline assignment: CDR1 SQVTM and CDR2 ANQGSEA. The CDR3 nucleotides read TGCAGCGTTGAAGAGAGTGGCTACACCTTC. Protein: CSVEESGYTF.

The genes are TRBV19 and TRBJ2-6; 8 nucleotides align to TRBD1. V was pared by 7 bases and J by 2 bases, with 10 bases of the junction left unmatched. Germline CDR1 reads LNHDA; CDR2 reads SQIVND (reference sequence). The CDR3 has 17 amino acids. The CDR3: CASTREQGAAGANVLTF. CDR3 in DNA: TGTGCCAGTACCAGGGAGCAGGGGGCAGCTGGGGCCAACGTCCTGACTTTC.

V and J are TRBV30 and TRBJ1-5; D is undetermined. Germline assignment: CDR1 GTSNPN and CDR2 SVGIG (reference sequence). The CDR3 has 13 amino acids. Trimming took 0 bases from V and 7 from J, leaving 10 bases between them. The CDR3 here is CAWSVSSRQPQHF. The CDR3 DNA is TGTGCCTGGAGTGTATCCAGCCGACAGCCCCAGCATTTT.

This chain links TRBV19 with TRBJ2-6; TRBD1 agrees at 8 bases. The CDR3 loop spans 16 amino acids. In germline, CDR1 is LNHDA, CDR2 SQIVND (reference sequence). V lost 2 bases to trimming and J lost 2 bases; unmatched junction nucleotides: 2. The CDR3 here is CASSIRQGTGANVLTF. The CDR3 DNA follows: TGTGCCAGTAGTATAAGACAGGGGACTGGGGCCAACGTCCTGACTTTC.

This chain connects TRBV27 to TRBJ2-3, with 9 bases that match TRBD2. V lost 0 bases and J lost 7; bases outside the gene matches: 8. Germline assignment: CDR1 MNHEY and CDR2 SMNVEV (reference sequence). The CDR3 contains 16 residues. Here the CDR3 DNA reads TGTGCCAGCAGTTTATCCCCAGCGGGAGGCCCTAATACGCAGTATTTT. It codes for CASSLSPAGGPNTQYF.

This clone is a singleton in its sample. The V and J genes are TRBV18 and TRBJ1-2; TRBD1 matches 10 bases. This CDR3 has 15 amino acids. V was clipped by 6 bases and J by 3 bases; unmatched bases: 7. CDR1 and CDR2 (germline): KGHSH, LQKENI. The CDR3 spells CASSPGQGYDYGYTF. The CDR3 DNA is TGTGCCAGCTCGCCGGGACAGGGGTATGACTATGGCTACACCTTC.

The chain carries TRBV7-2 and TRBJ2-3; a possible D gene is TRBD2 (5 bases). Germline V gene sequence: CDR1 SGHTA, CDR2 FQGNSA. CDR3 length equals 15 residues. Trimming cost V 8 bases and J 4 bases, with 19 bases left between them. The CDR3 nucleotides read TGTGCCAGCCGAATTCTTGGGGTAGCGCCAGATACGCAGTATTTT. It yields the protein CASRILGVAPDTQYF.

The chain carries TRBV30 and TRBJ1-2; no firm D call. Trimming took 0 bases from V and 8 from J, leaving 7 bases between them. Germline V gene lookup returns CDR1 GTSNPN and CDR2 SVGIG (reference sequence). The CDR3 is made up of 11 amino acids. The DNA for the CDR3 is TGTGCCTGGAGTGTAGATTACGGCTACACCTTC. Translated, it gives CAWSVDYGYTF.

This clone showed up just once. This chain connects TRBV5-4 to TRBJ2-5; the match to TRBD2 covers 8 bases. CDR1 and CDR2 from the germline V gene are SGHNT and YYREEE (reference sequence). This CDR3 region has 15 residues. J gave up 3 bases and V 3 bases, and 7 bases lay outside the gene matches. The CDR3 nucleotides are TGTGCCAGCAGCTCAGACCCCGGGGGGGAAGAGACCCAGTACTTC. Translated, it gives CASSSDPGGEETQYF. The whole variable domain, filled in from reference TRBV5-4 and TRBJ2-5, reads ETGVTQSPTHLIKTRGQQVTLRCSSQSGHNTVSWYQQALGQGPQFIFQYYREEENGRGNFPPRFSGLQFPNYSSELNVNALELDDSALYLCASSSDPGGEETQYFGPGTRLLVL.

The V and J genes are TRBV7-9 and TRBJ2-1; TRBD2 matches at 9 bases. The CDR3 loop spans 19 amino acids. Germline CDR1 reads SEHNR; CDR2 reads FQNEAQ (reference sequence). V lost 4 bases to trimming and J lost 1 base; unmatched junction nucleotides: 14. The CDR3 is CASSSPQGREGFSYNEQFF. CDR3 DNA: TGTGCCAGCAGCTCTCCCCAGGGGCGGGAGGGCTTTTCCTACAATGAGCAGTTCTTC.